The 9 T cell receptor beta chains given below trace back to one sample, sequenced in a study of cytomegalovirus exposure and HLA in healthy donors. The PCR had 60 Vbeta and 13 Jbeta primers. Data came from immunoSEQ multiplex PCR; TCRdb stores just in-frame clones and leaves some out. Listed are some 110,000 clones; more than 0.9% falls within the top ten. The sequencing input was PBMCs. Receptors originate from a man between 18 and 35 years old in good health and CMV-seronegative.

The chain has TRBV19 and TRBJ2-1; 15 bases line up with TRBD2. V trimming: 5 bases; J trimming: 9 bases; junction bases outside the gene matches: 5. Germline CDR1 is LNHDA and CDR2 is SQIVND (reference sequence). The CDR3 covers 15 residues. DNA for the CDR3: TGTGCCAGTAGTGCCGGACTAGCGGGGGGGATTGAGCAGTTCTTC. Translating it yields CASSAGLAGGIEQFF.

The V and J genes are TRBV6-5 and TRBJ2-5; 8 nucleotides match TRBD1. The last part of the DNA fits TRBJ2-7 better; the J call may be wrong. Looked up from germline, CDR1 is MNHEY and CDR2 is SVGAGI. The CDR3 loop spans 14 amino acids. The CDR3 DNA follows: TGTGCCAGCAGTTATGGACAGGGACTCAGCGAGCAGTACTTC. Protein product: CASSYGQGLSEQYF.

V is TRBV5-6 and J is TRBJ1-2; a possible D gene is TRBD1 (5 bases). Deletions cut 4 bases from V and 3 bases from J, with 19 bases between. The CDR3 is 16 amino acids. Per the germline V gene, CDR1 is SGHDT and CDR2 is YYEEEE. The CDR3 DNA reads TGTGCCAGCAGCACCGCCGGGGGGACTTCATACTATGGCTACACCTTC. It yields the protein CASSTAGGTSYYGYTF.

The rearrangement links TRBV7-9 to TRBJ2-7; 7 bases line up with TRBD1. V lost 5 bases to trimming and J lost 5 bases; unmatched junction nucleotides: 15. The CDR3 has 16 amino acids. Germline loops: CDR1 SEHNR, CDR2 FQNEAQ (reference sequence). The CDR3 reads CASSTLNRGRFDEQYF. The CDR3 DNA reads as TGTGCCAGCAGCACCCTAAACAGGGGTAGGTTCGACGAGCAGTACTTC. Drawing the rest from reference TRBV7-9 and TRBJ2-7, the complete variable domain is DTGVSQNPRHKITKRGQNVTFRCDPISEHNRLYWYRQTLGQGPEFLTYFQNEAQLEKSRLLSDRFSAERPKGSFSTLEIQRTEQGDSAMYLCASSTLNRGRFDEQYFGPGTRLTVT.

This chain connects TRBV29-1 to TRBJ2-1; D not resolved. Between the trimmed V and J ends, which lost 7 bases and 5 bases, there was a span of 6 bases. Germline CDR1 and CDR2: SQVTM and ANQGSEA. The CDR3 loop spans 10 amino acids. For the CDR3, the DNA is TGCAGCGGTGCTAACAATGAGCAGTTCTTC. Translating gives CSGANNEQFF.

The chain carries TRBV18 and TRBJ1-2, with D perhaps TRBD1 (6 bases). The V end was cut by 6 bases, the J end by 2 bases, with 13 bases between. The CDR3 runs to 14 residues. The V gene's germline CDR1 is KGHSH and CDR2 LQKENI. CDR3 residues: CASSPSDRNYGYTF. CDR3 nucleotide sequence: TGTGCCAGCTCCCCTTCAGACAGGAACTATGGCTACACCTTC.

V and J are TRBV15 and TRBJ2-6; 9 bases fit TRBD1. The CDR3 loop spans 16 amino acids. In germline, CDR1 is LNHNV, CDR2 YYDKDF (reference sequence). V was clipped by 5 bases and J by 2 bases; unmatched bases: 4. The CDR3 loop reads CATSGGQGTGANVLTF. The CDR3 DNA reads TGTGCCACCAGCGGGGGACAGGGTACTGGGGCCAACGTCCTGACTTTC.

The rearrangement joins TRBV7-9 to TRBJ2-7; the match to TRBD1 covers 9 bases. CDR3 length equals 14 residues. Germline CDR1 reads SEHNR; CDR2 reads FQNEAQ (reference sequence). With 4 bases clipped from V and 4 bases from J, the junction kept 5 bases outside the gene matches. CDR3 in DNA: TGTGCCAGCAGCTCGTCCGGACAGGGGTACGAGCAGTACTTC. It yields the protein CASSSSGQGYEQYF.

This rearrangement joins TRBV7-8 to TRBJ2-7; D might be TRBD2 (6 bases). The CDR3 covers 13 residues. Germline loops: CDR1 SGHVS, CDR2 FQNEAQ. Trimming took off 5 bases at V and 3 bases at J, with 11 bases between the two ends. The DNA of the CDR3 is TGTGCCAGCAGCCCGACTAGTGTCTACGAGCAGTACTTC. Residues: CASSPTSVYEQYF.